This T cell receptor beta chain was documented in a study of T-cell memory formation after mild COVID-19. On the study more broadly: TCR clusters were mostly donor specific.

V lost 0 bases and J lost 2, with 10 bases in between. Germline V gene lookup returns CDR1 LNHNV and CDR2 YYDKDF (reference sequence). The CDR3 loop spans 15 amino acids. About this clonotype: Its specificity is not known.

Barcoded TCR alpha and TCR beta cDNA libraries with UMIs came from 5'RACE using constant-segment primers. TCRdb re-analysed the 5' RACE reads in MiXCR, keeping a single row per CDR3 protein. The sample has hundreds of thousands of distinct CDR3 sequences, approximately 25% seen once. Study-wide findings and caveats: Confirmation was lacking for SARS-CoV-2 specificity of second-wave clones that peaked on day 37. The CD4+ clones that contracted clustered mainly within CM and EM, and the CD8+ clones concentrated in EMRA.

The sequence derives from an adult woman who had mild COVID-19 (a few samples of this study predate the infection). Cell type and time point are not known. Specimen: PBMCs or a T cell subset sorted from them (not recorded which). V gene TRBV15 combines with J gene TRBJ1-1, with D unclear. This CDR3 is CATSRDLGSNTEAFF. The CDR3, as DNA: TGTGCCACCAGCAGAGATTTGGGGTCTAACACTGAAGCTTTCTTT.